The 30 T cell receptor beta chains below were found in one sample sequenced in a study of cytomegalovirus exposure and HLA in healthy donors. The PCR contained 60 Vbeta and 13 Jbeta primers. Only in-frame clones appear in the TCRdb table, and some are missing; sequencing was by immunoSEQ multiplex PCR. Of under 200,000 clones detected, roughly 79% appear once; the ten largest clones hold over 12%. Sequenced material: PBMCs. The receptors shown here come from a man aged 50 or older in good health and CMV-seropositive.

The chain couples TRBV6-5 to TRBJ1-5; weak D call: TRBD1 (5 bases). V was trimmed by 6 bases and J by 4 bases, leaving 13 bases between them. Germline CDR1 MNHEY, CDR2 SVGAGI. The CDR3 length is 14 residues. CDR3 amino acids: CASSRDSVNQPQHF. CDR3 bases: TGTGCCAGCAGCCGGGACTCTGTAAATCAGCCCCAGCATTTT.

The V gene is TRBV2, the J gene TRBJ1-2, with D unclear. The V end was cut by 4 bases, the J end by 4 bases, with 13 bases between. Germline values: CDR1 SNHLY, CDR2 FYNNEI. The CDR3 is 14 residues long. This CDR3 is CASSATGISYGYTF. CDR3 nucleotides: TGTGCCAGCAGTGCGACGGGGATTAGCTATGGCTACACCTTC.

The rearrangement joins TRBV6-1 to TRBJ2-7; the D gene is possibly TRBD1 (6 bases). The CDR3 length is 13 residues. Germline V lookup: CDR1 MNHNS, CDR2 SASEGT. V was clipped by 6 bases and J by 5 bases, with 14 bases between them. Here the CDR3 reads CASRGGGANEQYV. CDR3 bases: TGTGCCAGCAGAGGGGGTGGGGCCAACGAGCAGTACGTC.

The J gene is TRBJ1-2, the V gene TRBV7-9; D is perhaps TRBD1 (5 bases). Germline values: CDR1 SEHNR, CDR2 FQNEAQ (reference sequence). This CDR3 has 15 amino acids. The ends were cut back, 5 bases at V and 0 bases at J, with 13 bases in the middle. Here the CDR3 DNA reads TGTGCCAGCAGCCTTCGGGGGGGGACTAACTATGGCTACACCTTC. Translated: CASSLRGGTNYGYTF.

The gene calls are TRBV19 and TRBJ1-2; D unclear. Deletions cut 5 bases from V and 5 bases from J, with 24 bases between. This CDR3 has 17 amino acids. Germline V gives CDR1 LNHDA, CDR2 SQIVND (reference sequence). The CDR3 protein is CASSFSLAVARLYGYTF. CDR3 DNA sequence: TGTGCCAGTAGTTTTTCGCTTGCGGTGGCCCGCCTTTATGGCTACACCTTC.

This chain uses TRBV19 with TRBJ1-2, with a tentative D call TRBD1 (6 bases). V gave up 3 bases and J gave up 14 bases, with 16 bases separating them. CDR1 and CDR2 from the germline V gene are LNHDA and SQIVND (reference sequence). This CDR3 is built from 12 residues. The CDR3 loop reads CASSIRTDCCTF. CDR3 nucleotides: TGTGCCAGTAGTATCCGGACAGATTGCTGTACCTTC.

The chain carries TRBV5-5 and TRBJ2-3; D might be TRBD2 (7 bases). The CDR3 loop spans 16 amino acids. The V end lost 4 bases, the J end lost 5 bases, and 20 bases lay between the germline ends. The germline CDR1 and CDR2 sequences are SGHKS and YYEKEE (reference sequence). The CDR3 bases are TGTGCCAGCAGCCCACGAGGGGGGGGCTATCAAGATACGCAGTATTTT. Translated: CASSPRGGGYQDTQYF.

This clone has a single count. The chain uses TRBV7-9 and TRBJ1-6, with TRBD1 identical over 10 bases. J gave up 9 bases and V 5 bases, and 7 bases lay outside the gene matches. In germline, CDR1 is SEHNR, CDR2 FQNEAQ (reference sequence). The length of the CDR3 is 15 residues. CDR3 protein: CASSGTGVQSSPLHF. In nucleotides, the CDR3 is TGTGCCAGCAGCGGGACAGGGGTTCAAAGTTCACCCCTCCACTTT.

The J gene is TRBJ1-2, the V gene TRBV6-6; TRBD1 matches 7 bases. The CDR3 contains 15 residues. Germline values: CDR1 MNHNY, CDR2 SVGAGI (reference sequence). Trimming took 2 bases from V and 11 from J; bases not matched to a gene: 14. In DNA form, the CDR3 reads TGTGCCAGCAGTTACGCGGTATCCCAGGGGGTCCTATACACCTTC. Translating gives CASSYAVSQGVLYTF.

This clone was observed at least ten times. The J gene is TRBJ2-7, the V gene TRBV30, with D possibly matching TRBD1 (5 bases). The CDR3 covers 12 residues. V was cut by 4 bases and J by 2 bases, with 9 bases left in between. The germline gives CDR1 GTSNPN, CDR2 SVGIG (reference sequence). CDR3 sequence (DNA): TGTGCCTGGAAACAGGTGACCTACGAGCAGTACTTC. Encoded protein: CAWKQVTYEQYF.

This sequence joins TRBV2 and TRBJ2-7, with D perhaps TRBD2 (6 bases). V lost 1 base and J 7 bases, leaving 8 bases between the germline ends. Looked up from germline, CDR1 is SNHLY and CDR2 is FYNNEI. CDR3 length equals 12 residues. The CDR3 spells CASSEGGTEQYF. CDR3 bases: TGTGCCAGCAGTGAAGGAGGGACTGAGCAGTACTTC.

The chain joins TRBV28 to TRBJ1-4, with a tentative D call TRBD1 (6 bases). The ends were cut back, 2 bases at V and 0 bases at J, with 10 bases in the middle. The CDR3 sequence is 16 residues long. Germline V gene data show CDR1 as MDHEN and CDR2 as SYDVKM. The CDR3 DNA sequence: TGTGCCAGCAGTTTAGGGACAACTGCAACTAATGAAAAACTGTTTTTT. Translated: CASSLGTTATNEKLFF.

This chain connects TRBV6-5 to TRBJ2-1; tentatively, D is TRBD2 (7 bases). The germline CDR1 and CDR2 sequences are MNHEY and SVGAGI. V was shortened by 2 bases and J by 6 bases, with 14 bases between the two germline ends. The CDR3 loop spans 15 amino acids. The CDR3 loop is CASSYGGGAFNEQFF. CDR3 nucleotide sequence: TGTGCCAGCAGTTACGGCGGGGGCGCATTCAATGAGCAGTTCTTC.

V and J are TRBV15 and TRBJ1-5; D is undetermined. Germline CDR1 LNHNV, CDR2 YYDKDF (reference sequence). Between the trimmed V and J ends, which lost 0 bases and 5 bases, there was a span of 5 bases. This CDR3 comprises 13 residues. CDR3 nucleotide sequence: TGTGCCACCAGCAGAGATCGGGATCAGCCCCAGCATTTT. It specifies CATSRDRDQPQHF.

The chain uses TRBV6-4 and TRBJ1-2; 8 bases are a match to TRBD1. CDR1 is MRHNA, CDR2 SNTAGT, per germline. The CDR3 consists of 15 residues. V lost 4 bases, J lost 4 bases, and 8 bases stayed unmatched. The CDR3, as DNA: TGTGCCAGCAGTGCTACAGGGGGGGGAATCTATGGCTACACCTTC. Protein: CASSATGGGIYGYTF.

The chain carries TRBV2 and TRBJ1-2; D is uncertain. Germline CDR1 and CDR2: SNHLY and FYNNEI. Trimming pared 3 bases from V and 11 bases from J, leaving 10 bases between. The CDR3 is 11 residues long. The CDR3 nucleotides read TGTGCCAGCAGTGACGCGGTCTTTTACACCTTC. It is translated as CASSDAVFYTF.

The chain has TRBV6-1 and TRBJ2-3; D not certain. The CDR3 runs to 15 residues. The V end was cut by 3 bases, the J end by 0 bases, with 10 bases between. The V gene's germline CDR1 is MNHNS and CDR2 SASEGT. The CDR3: CASSEVLASTDTQYF. DNA for the CDR3: TGTGCCAGCAGTGAGGTTCTGGCTAGCACAGATACGCAGTATTTT.

The CDR3: CASSESRGQETQYF. The CDR3 DNA sequence: TGCGCCAGCAGTGAGTCGCGGGGGCAAGAGACCCAGTACTTC. The chain combines TRBV10-2 with TRBJ2-5, with TRBD2 matching over 7 bases. Per germline, CDR1 WSHSY and CDR2 SAAADI. V was pared by 0 bases and J by 2 bases, with 0 bases of the junction left unmatched. This CDR3 comprises 14 residues.

This chain links TRBV27 with TRBJ1-6; D remains unclear. CDR3 length equals 15 residues. CDR1 MNHEY and CDR2 SMNVEV come from the germline V gene (reference sequence). Deletions cut 2 bases from V and 6 bases from J, with 11 bases between. The CDR3 loop is CASSLRGSGNSPLHF. The CDR3 DNA follows: TGTGCCAGCAGTTTACGAGGGTCCGGTAATTCACCCCTCCACTTT.

This clone showed up just a few times. The chain recombines TRBV7-2 with TRBJ1-2; 9 bases map to TRBD1. The junction had 12 bases not matched to a gene; V was cut back by 6 bases and J by 10 bases. This CDR3 spans 14 amino acids. The germline gives CDR1 SGHTA, CDR2 FQGNSA. The CDR3 DNA is TGTGCCAGCAGGAAACTGTGGACAGGGGTTGACTACACCTTC. It codes for CASRKLWTGVDYTF.

As DNA, the CDR3 is TGTGCCAGCAGCCAGCGACTTTCGGGGACAGCAACTAATGAAAAACTGTTTTTT. Its translation is CASSQRLSGTATNEKLFF. The chain employs TRBV7-9 and TRBJ1-4, with 7 bases identical to TRBD1. V lost 5 bases, J lost 0 bases, and 12 bases stayed unmatched. Germline V gene data show CDR1 as SEHNR and CDR2 as FQNEAQ (reference sequence). The CDR3 extends over 18 amino acids. The full variable domain, in which reference TRBV7-9 and TRBJ1-4 provide the parts outside the CDR3, is DTGVSQNPRHKITKRGQNVTFRCDPISEHNRLYWYRQTLGQGPEFLTYFQNEAQLEKSRLLSDRFSAERPKGSFSTLEIQRTEQGDSAMYLCASSQRLSGTATNEKLFFGSGTQLSVL.

The J gene is TRBJ1-2, the V gene TRBV5-1; a weak D match, TRBD1 (6 bases). The CDR3 consists of 15 residues. In germline, CDR1 is SGHRS, CDR2 YFSETQ. Trimming took 3 bases from V and 0 from J, leaving 12 bases between them. In nucleotides, the CDR3 is TGCGCCAGCAGCTCAGGACAGAGGGCTAACTATGGCTACACCTTC. Protein: CASSSGQRANYGYTF. Looking up the rest from reference TRBV5-1 and TRBJ1-2 gives the full variable domain: KAGVTQTPRYLIKTRGQQVTLSCSPISGHRSVSWYQQTPGQGLQFLFEYFSETQRNKGNFPGRFSGRQFSNSRSEMNVSTLELGDSALYLCASSSGQRANYGYTFGSGTRLTVV.

In its sample, this clone was seen a few times. This rearrangement joins TRBV6-5 to TRBJ1-4; 11 nucleotides line up with TRBD1. Trimming at V came to 8 bases and at J to 11 bases, leaving 10 bases not matched to a gene. The CDR3 covers 14 residues. Germline lookup yields CDR1 MNHEY and CDR2 SVGAGI. In DNA, the CDR3 is TGTGCCAGCCGTATAAACGGACAGGGGGCTAAACTGTTTTTT. Translation gives CASRINGQGAKLFF.

The chain joins TRBV7-7 to TRBJ2-1; 9 nucleotides match TRBD1. This CDR3 contains 15 residues. Germline assignment: CDR1 SSHAT and CDR2 FNYEAQ (reference sequence). Germline trimming cut 0 bases from V and 8 bases from J; bases unmatched to any gene: 5. The CDR3: CASSLAGTGSDEQFF. CDR3 DNA: TGTGCCAGCAGCTTAGCGGGGACAGGGTCCGATGAGCAGTTCTTC. Looking up the rest from reference TRBV7-7 and TRBJ2-1 gives the full variable domain: GAGVSQSPRYKVTKRGQDVTLRCDPISSHATLYWYQQALGQGPEFLTYFNYEAQPDKSGLPSDRFSAERPEGSISTLTIQRTEQRDSAMYRCASSLAGTGSDEQFFGPGTRLTVL.

To note about this clone: Other DNA sequences in the sample encode the same CDR3. The chain has TRBV18 and TRBJ1-2; TRBD1 might be the D (6 bases). Looked up from germline, CDR1 is KGHSH and CDR2 is LQKENI. The V end lost 6 bases, the J end lost 6 bases, and 14 bases lay between the germline ends. The CDR3 totals 13 residues. CDR3: CASSPRGGDGYTF. DNA of the CDR3: TGTGCCAGCTCCCCGAGAGGGGGGGATGGCTACACCTTC.

The chain employs TRBV5-4 and TRBJ2-5; 8 nucleotides align to TRBD2. The length of the CDR3 is 14 residues. The V gene end was trimmed by 1 base and the J gene end by 5 bases; junction bases not matched to a gene: 4. Looked up from germline, CDR1 is SGHNT and CDR2 is YYREEE (reference sequence). CDR3 region: CASSLRGGGETQYF. In nucleotides, the CDR3 is TGTGCCAGCAGCTTGCGGGGGGGCGGGGAGACCCAGTACTTC.

This clone occurred once. The chain joins TRBV9 to TRBJ2-5; 9 nucleotides agree with TRBD1. The J call may be mistaken, given a closer DNA end match to TRBJ2-7. The CDR3 sequence is 15 residues long. Per germline, CDR1 SGDLS and CDR2 YYNGEE. CDR3 residues: CASSVGGTGTYEQYF. The CDR3 region has the DNA TGTGCCAGCAGCGTAGGGGGGACAGGGACGTACGAGCAGTACTTC.

The rearrangement links TRBV5-6 to TRBJ2-3; maybe TRBD2 (6 bases). This CDR3 is 17 amino acids long. Germline assignment: CDR1 SGHDT and CDR2 YYEEEE. Trimming pared 1 base from V and 0 bases from J, leaving 15 bases between. CDR3 region: CASSLFGGTTSTDTQYF. The CDR3, as DNA: TGTGCCAGCAGCTTGTTTGGGGGGACGACTAGCACAGATACGCAGTATTTT.

The chain uses TRBV27 and TRBJ2-2; TRBD1 is a possible D gene (6 bases). CDR1 and CDR2 (germline): MNHEY, SMNVEV (reference sequence). Trimming took 3 bases from V and 7 from J, leaving 15 bases between them. The CDR3 loop spans 15 amino acids. This CDR3 reads CASSFFGSRGGELFF. In nucleotides, the CDR3 is TGTGCCAGCAGTTTTTTTGGCAGCAGGGGCGGGGAGCTGTTTTTT.

This clone was observed once. The J gene is TRBJ1-5, the V gene TRBV2, with D perhaps matching TRBD1 (6 bases). V was clipped by 6 bases and J by 1 base, with 10 bases between them. CDR1 and CDR2 from the germline V gene are SNHLY and FYNNEI. This CDR3 contains 14 residues. CDR3 loop: CASRGHSSNQPQHF. The CDR3 coding sequence is TGTGCCAGCAGGGGACACTCGAGCAATCAGCCCCAGCATTTT.